This entry features one T cell receptor (beta chain) sequence. This clonotype was seen repeatedly, ten times or more. The specificity of this receptor is unknown. No base quality values were provided; no much bigger clone lies one nucleotide off. This entry belongs to a study of CD8 T cells in ankylosing spondylitis (dated 2017 in TCRdb). For context, the study as a whole: The study profiled T cell receptor beta repertoires in healthy donors and ankylosing spondylitis patients to find disease-linked TCR variants. In total, the full study cohort was made up of about 110 healthy donors and approximately 24 ankylosing spondylitis patients. Samples of peripheral blood were taken, and for ankylosing spondylitis patients, synovial fluid was collected as well.

The sequencing machine was an Illumina HiSeq 2500. Quantitative 5'-RACE with molecular barcodes was used to prepare TCR beta libraries. In the authors' own workflow: A new computational method, built on a probabilistic model of VDJ rearrangement, was used to identify disease-linked TCR variants. TCRdb reprocessed the public reads (quality trimming at Q25 with fastp, clone calling with MiXCR) and kept in-frame beta chains. Each entry merges the rows of one CDR3 protein and shows their most common DNA and genes. The V and J calls were determined by TCRdb, not by the authors. This sample gives approximately 190,000 distinct CDR3 sequences in total; roughly 13% of them show up just once. The ten biggest clones cover around 10% of the sample. Overall study results and their limits: Blood from ankylosing spondylitis patients appeared to be characterized by a TCR beta motif made up of several highly homologous amino acid variants. Some TCR beta motif variants had previously been reported in synovial fluid and blood of reactive arthritis patients, which suggested common disease-initiation mechanisms. The disease-linked clones showed a CD8+ phenotype and occurred at relatively low frequencies in peripheral blood. According to the report, matched synovial fluid samples from ankylosing spondylitis patients were significantly enriched for the disease-linked clones.

Sequencing used blood, either unsorted or a sorted T cell fraction (not recorded which). This receptor was obtained from a female donor with ankylosing spondylitis or in good health (not recorded which).

The nucleotide sequence is TGTGCCAGCAGTGTAGGACTCGACTATGACAATGAGCAGTTCTTC. It specifies CASSVGLDYDNEQFF. This receptor chain uses TRBV6-4 and TRBJ2-1; tentative D gene TRBD2, with 5 bases matching. CDR1 and CDR2, looked up from the germline V gene, are MRHNA and SNTAGT. V loses 4 bases, J loses 5 bases, and the germline ends lie 15 bases apart. From cysteine to phenylalanine, the CDR3 is 15 amino acids long. Of all the DNA, just the CDR3 is kept, 45 bases in frame from base 1.